These 15 T cell receptor beta chains were all obtained from the same sample, sequenced in a study of T cell responses to AZD1222 COVID-19 vaccine. Clones were sequenced by immunoSEQ multiplex PCR, and TCRdb holds only the in-frame ones, with some missing. This sample has tens of thousands of clones; about 90% occur once, and the top ten carry less than 5%. The sample consisted of peripheral blood, taken on day 0 of AZD1222 vaccination. The receptors stem from an adult in good health.

J is TRBJ2-5 and V is TRBV28; D is unresolved. The germline CDR1 and CDR2 sequences are MDHEN and SYDVKM. The CDR3 covers 12 residues. V was pared by 5 bases and J by 1 base, with 5 bases between. The CDR3 reads CASSLAQETQYF. DNA for the CDR3: TGTGCCAGCAGTCTCGCCCAAGAGACCCAGTACTTC.

This clone was seen once. This rearrangement joins TRBV18 to TRBJ1-4; D is unclear. The ends were cut back, 4 bases at V and 0 bases at J, with 9 bases in the middle. The CDR3 has 15 amino acids. Germline CDR1 reads KGHSH; CDR2 reads LQKENI. The CDR3 nucleotides are TGTGCCAGCTCACAGGGCCTTACAACTAATGAAAAACTGTTTTTT. Translating gives CASSQGLTTNEKLFF.

This chain connects TRBV11-2 to TRBJ1-1; D might be TRBD1 (6 bases). Germline V CDR1 and CDR2: SGHAT, FQNNGV. The CDR3 consists of 15 residues. Trimming shortened V by 1 base and J by 2 bases, and 11 bases separated the two germline ends. CDR3 bases: TGTGCCAGCAGCTTAGGGGGGGGGCATAACACTGAAGCTTTCTTT. It translates to CASSLGGGHNTEAFF.

The chain combines TRBV7-2 with TRBJ2-4; 8 nucleotides agree with TRBD2. The CDR3 covers 16 residues. The V gene's germline CDR1 is SGHTA and CDR2 FQGNSA. The V and J ends lost 5 bases and 6 bases, in that order; junction bases with no gene match: 12. The CDR3 DNA reads TGTGCCAGCAGCATAGATGTCGGGGGGGCCGGAAACATTCAGTACTTC. Translation gives CASSIDVGGAGNIQYF.

The chain is built from TRBV7-2 and TRBJ1-4; D is unresolved. Germline V gene data show CDR1 as SGHTA and CDR2 as FQGNSA. Trimming removed 5 bases at V and 8 bases at J, with 15 bases between. This CDR3 is 14 amino acids long. CDR3 loop: CASSPRRGGEKLFF. The CDR3, as DNA: TGTGCCAGCAGCCCCCGGAGAGGTGGGGAAAAACTGTTTTTT.

The chain joins TRBV5-5 to TRBJ2-7, with TRBD1 identical over 9 bases. The CDR3 covers 15 residues. The V gene end was trimmed by 0 bases and the J gene end by 3 bases; junction bases not matched to a gene: 4. Germline CDR1 is SGHKS and CDR2 is YYEKEE (reference sequence). DNA of the CDR3: TGTGCCAGCAGCTTGGGGGGGACAGGGATCTACGAGCAGTACTTC. It is translated as CASSLGGTGIYEQYF.

The CDR3 loop is CASTLVGRTDTQYF. CDR3 in DNA: TGTGCCAGCACCTTAGTAGGGCGGACAGATACGCAGTATTTT. The chain links TRBV5-8 to TRBJ2-3; D is undetermined. Germline V gene sequence: CDR1 SGHTS, CDR2 YDEGEE. V dropped 6 bases and J dropped 3 bases, with 14 bases sitting between them. The CDR3 runs to 14 residues.

The V and J genes are TRBV7-9 and TRBJ1-2; D is ambiguous. Germline CDR1 reads SEHNR; CDR2 reads FQNEAQ (reference sequence). The CDR3 sequence is 12 residues long. Trimming left V 5 bases short and J 6 bases short, with 10 bases between. DNA of the CDR3: TGTGCCAGCAGCGAGAACCTCAATGGCTACACCTTC. Translating gives CASSENLNGYTF.

The sample holds one count of this clone. The V gene is TRBV14, the J gene TRBJ1-3, with D uncertain. V was pared by 2 bases and J by 4 bases, with 15 bases between. The CDR3 is made up of 16 amino acids. The germline V gene has CDR1 SGHDN and CDR2 FVKESK. The CDR3 is CASSQFSRSSGNTIYF. The CDR3 coding sequence is TGTGCCAGCAGCCAATTCTCACGGTCGTCAGGAAACACCATATATTTT.

This clone was recorded once. The V gene is TRBV12-3 or TRBV12-4, the J gene TRBJ1-1; tentatively, D is TRBD1 (5 bases). V was shortened by 8 bases and J by 4 bases, with 14 bases between the two germline ends. The CDR3 spans 13 residues. The CDR3 region has the DNA TGTGCCAGCGCGCGGGGGTCGAGCACTGAAGCTTTCTTT. Its protein product is CASARGSSTEAFF.

V is TRBV4-1 and J is TRBJ1-4; D is unclear. The germline CDR1 and CDR2 sequences are MGHRA and YSYEKL. CDR3 length: 16 residues. V was trimmed by 1 base and J by 0 bases, leaving 9 bases between them. The CDR3 loop reads CASSQGLPATNEKLFF. In DNA form, the CDR3 reads TGCGCCAGCAGCCAAGGGCTTCCTGCAACTAATGAAAAACTGTTTTTT.

This rearrangement joins TRBV27 to TRBJ2-2; 7 positions match TRBD1. The germline V gene has CDR1 MNHEY and CDR2 SMNVEV (reference sequence). The CDR3 runs 15 residues. The trim removed 5 bases at V and 0 bases at J, leaving 3 bases unmatched. The CDR3 sequence is CASSRQGSNTGELFF. The CDR3 nucleotides read TGTGCCAGCAGTAGACAGGGTTCGAACACCGGGGAGCTGTTTTTT.

This chain links TRBV7-3 with TRBJ2-3; TRBD2 matches 13 bases. CDR1 SGHTA and CDR2 FQGTGA come from the germline V gene. The CDR3 runs to 16 residues. The trim removed 5 bases at V and 7 bases at J, leaving 9 bases unmatched. The CDR3 here is CASSLRTSGGPNTQYF. CDR3 sequence (DNA): TGTGCCAGCAGCCTCCGGACTAGCGGGGGCCCTAATACGCAGTATTTT.

This clone was counted between two and nine times. The chain combines TRBV5-1 with TRBJ1-3; maybe TRBD1 (5 bases). The CDR3 contains 14 residues. Per the germline V gene, CDR1 is SGHRS and CDR2 is YFSETQ. V lost 7 bases, J lost 4 bases, and 15 bases lay in between. CDR3 nucleotides: TGCGCCAGCCGAGGGACTTCAGGCGGAAACACCATATATTTT. Protein sequence: CASRGTSGGNTIYF.

V is TRBV19 and J is TRBJ2-7; the D gene is possibly TRBD2 (7 bases). The CDR3 totals 14 residues. Germline lookup yields CDR1 LNHDA and CDR2 SQIVND (reference sequence). The V and J ends lost 3 bases and 2 bases respectively, with 11 bases between them. The CDR3 loop is CASSMGGTPYEQYF. The CDR3 DNA is TGTGCCAGTAGTATGGGGGGGACACCCTACGAGCAGTACTTC.